Listed here is a single TCR beta chain. Its specific antigen is unknown. Base quality data are lacking; no much larger clone is found one base away. The sample is drawn from a study of blood T cell repertoires in COVID-19 (dated by TCRdb to about 2020). About the study as a whole: Samples covering the acute and convalescent phases of COVID-19 were provided by collaborators in the United States, Italy and Spain. The prospective study material was composed of cDNA or gDNA derived from T cells, B-cell-depleted T cells, or PBMCs. Subjects who had been exposed to COVID-19, were actively infected with it, or had recovered from it provided the deeply sampled blood TCRbeta repertoires that made up the dataset. The repertoires were made available in a free public database intended to serve as a resource for research on the immune response to SARS-CoV-2. The samples were drawn from two sources: the first 160 participants of the ongoing ImmuneRACE study, and 1,000 to 1,500 subjects contributed by 6 global collaborators. Nearly every sample came with metadata listing a de-identified subject ID, COVID-19 status, age in years and sex. Where HLA class I and class II types were available, the types were taken from metadata supplied by the sample provider, not from assay-based typing. What the work shows at the level of the full study, not this receptor alone: Clinical and demographic metadata were provided uncurated, with the amount varying by source and participant.

The immunoSEQ Assay, a bias-controlled multiplex PCR, was used to amplify TCRbeta CDR3 regions from genomic DNA. The study's processing was this. Nucleated cell counts per sample were estimated from amplification of reference gene primers within the assay. To quantify the absolute abundance of each unique TCRbeta CDR3 rearrangement, sequence reads were collapsed and filtered. Productive Simpson clonality was computed per sample as the square root of Simpson's diversity index over productive rearrangements. In its TCRdb copy, this immuneACCESS table keeps in-frame sequences only and misses some clones. Where compared with another copy, unresolved V genes explain less than half of these, and the others have no known cause. Clone size and V and J calls were adopted from that table, with D and trimming inferred from the DNA. Recorded for this sample are tens of thousands of clones; 88% of them occurred a single time. The ten biggest clones cover over 8.5% of the sample.

Its CDR3 holds 14 amino acids, cysteine through phenylalanine. Of all the DNA, just the CDR3 is kept, 42 bases in frame from base 1. For CDR1 and CDR2, the germline V gene (reference sequence) lists MNHEY and SMNVEV. Relative to germline, V is 5 bases shorter and J is 7 bases shorter, with 15 bases between their ends. The collaborating institutions used their own protocols to collect whole blood in K2EDTA tubes. Collaborator samples were shipped for TCRbeta analysis as frozen whole blood, isolated PBMCs, or DNA extracted from either sample type. The source material was peripheral blood. Here the chain combines TRBV27 and TRBJ2-1, with TRBD2 perhaps the D gene, on 5 matching bases. This TCR was recovered from a human donor in a cohort sampled during active COVID-19. The CDR3 amino acid sequence is: CASSPGSGYNEQFF. DNA sequence: TGTGCCAGCAGTCCGGGGTCAGGTTATAATGAGCAGTTCTTC.